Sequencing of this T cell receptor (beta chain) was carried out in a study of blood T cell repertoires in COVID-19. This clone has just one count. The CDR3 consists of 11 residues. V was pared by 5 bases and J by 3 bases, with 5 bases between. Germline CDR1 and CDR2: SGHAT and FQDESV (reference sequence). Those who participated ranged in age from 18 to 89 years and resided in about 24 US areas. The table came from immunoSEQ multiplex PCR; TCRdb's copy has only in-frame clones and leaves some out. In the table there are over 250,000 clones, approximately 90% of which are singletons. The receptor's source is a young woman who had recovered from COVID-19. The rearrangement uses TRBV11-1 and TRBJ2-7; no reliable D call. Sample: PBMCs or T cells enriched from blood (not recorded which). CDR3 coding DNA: TGTGCCAGCAGCAGAGACTACGAGCAGTACTTC. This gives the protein CASSRDYEQYF. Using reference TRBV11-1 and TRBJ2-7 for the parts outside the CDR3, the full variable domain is EAEVAQSPRYKITEKSQAVAFWCDPISGHATLYWYRQILGQGPELLVQFQDESVVDDSQLPKDRFSAERLKGVDSTLKIQPAELGDSAMYLCASSRDYEQYFGPGTRLTVT.